This T cell receptor (beta chain) was profiled in a study of T cell clones after liver transplantation. As for the study in general: In this trial, immunosuppression withdrawal was attempted within 2 years of liver transplant. Blood was drawn pre-transplant, before withdrawal, and after full or failed withdrawal. Study findings and constraints: These preliminary findings come from unstandardized post-transplant sampling times. In a couple of subjects, few donor cells limited the measurable donor-reactive repertoire.

The protocol was immunoSEQ multiplex PCR, while the TCRdb copy is restricted to in-frame clones and leaves out a portion. Of under 15,000 clones listed, nearly 75% are singletons. Looked up from germline, CDR1 is LNHNV and CDR2 is YYDKDF (reference sequence). Losses at the gene ends were 3 bases for V and 4 bases for J; bases not matched to a gene: 7. The CDR3 has 15 amino acids. This clone was seen more than once but under ten times. What it binds is not known. The TCR sequence derives from a human patient who received a liver transplant. A subset of T cells may come from the graft donor. The V gene is TRBV15, the J gene TRBJ2-7, with TRBD1 matching 9 bases. Sequencing was performed on CD8+ T cells from blood, taken at the 22-month timepoint. The CDR3 loop is CATSSGDRDRYEQYF. The CDR3 DNA follows: TGTGCCACCAGCAGTGGGGACAGGGATAGGTACGAGCAGTACTTC.